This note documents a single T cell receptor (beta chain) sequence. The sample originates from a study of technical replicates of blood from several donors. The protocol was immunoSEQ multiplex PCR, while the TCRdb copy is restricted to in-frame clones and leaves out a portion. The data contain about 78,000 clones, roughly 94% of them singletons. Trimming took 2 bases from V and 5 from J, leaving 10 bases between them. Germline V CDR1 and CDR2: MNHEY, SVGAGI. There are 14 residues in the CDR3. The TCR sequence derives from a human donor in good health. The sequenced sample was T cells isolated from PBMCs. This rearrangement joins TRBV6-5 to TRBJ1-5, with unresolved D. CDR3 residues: CASSYGQAYQPQHF. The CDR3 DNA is TGTGCCAGCAGTTACGGGCAGGCCTATCAGCCCCAGCATTTT.